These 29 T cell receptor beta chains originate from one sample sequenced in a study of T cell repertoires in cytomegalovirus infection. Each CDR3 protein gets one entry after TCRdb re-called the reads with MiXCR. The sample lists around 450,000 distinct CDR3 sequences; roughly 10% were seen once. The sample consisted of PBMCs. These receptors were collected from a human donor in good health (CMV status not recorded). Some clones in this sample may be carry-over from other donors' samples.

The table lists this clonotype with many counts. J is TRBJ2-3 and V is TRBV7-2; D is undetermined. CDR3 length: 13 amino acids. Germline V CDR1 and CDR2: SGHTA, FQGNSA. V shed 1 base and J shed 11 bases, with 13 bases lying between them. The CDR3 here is CASSLVVPPGQYF. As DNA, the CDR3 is TGTGCCAGCAGCTTAGTTGTCCCCCCGGGGCAGTATTTT.

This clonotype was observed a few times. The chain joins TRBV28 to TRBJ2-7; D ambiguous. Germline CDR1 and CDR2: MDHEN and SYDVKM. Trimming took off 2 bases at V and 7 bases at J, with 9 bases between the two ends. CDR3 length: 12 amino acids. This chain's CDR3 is CASSLLFREQYF. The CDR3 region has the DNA TGTGCCAGCAGTTTACTGTTCCGGGAGCAGTACTTC.

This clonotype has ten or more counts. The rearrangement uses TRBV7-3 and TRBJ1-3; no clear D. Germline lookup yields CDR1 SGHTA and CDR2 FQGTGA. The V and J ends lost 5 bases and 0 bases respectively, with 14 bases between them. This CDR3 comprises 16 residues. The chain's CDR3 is CASSPTSMSSGNTIYF. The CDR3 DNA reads TGTGCCAGCAGCCCTACGTCAATGAGCTCTGGAAACACCATATATTTT.

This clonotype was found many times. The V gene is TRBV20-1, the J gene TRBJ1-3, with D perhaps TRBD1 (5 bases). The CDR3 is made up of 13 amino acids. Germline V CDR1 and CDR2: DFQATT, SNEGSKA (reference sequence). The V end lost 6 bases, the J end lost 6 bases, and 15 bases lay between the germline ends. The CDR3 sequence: CSATPGRENTIYF. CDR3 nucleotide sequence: TGCAGTGCCACGCCAGGGAGAGAAAACACCATATATTTT.

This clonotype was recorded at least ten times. Here the CDR3 DNA reads TGTGCCAGCAGTCAGCTTGGGGCGCGGGGCAATCAGCCCCAGCATTTT. Translation: CASSQLGARGNQPQHF. V is TRBV6-6 and J is TRBJ1-5, with a weak D call TRBD1 (5 bases). In germline, CDR1 is MNHNY, CDR2 SVGAGI (reference sequence). CDR3 length equals 16 residues. The V end lost 5 bases, the J end lost 2 bases, and 16 bases lay between the germline ends.

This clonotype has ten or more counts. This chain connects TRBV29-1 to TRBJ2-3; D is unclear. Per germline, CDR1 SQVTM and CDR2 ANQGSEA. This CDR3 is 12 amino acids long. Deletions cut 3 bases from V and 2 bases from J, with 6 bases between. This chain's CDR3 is CSVEGYTDTQYF. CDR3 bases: TGCAGCGTTGAGGGGTACACAGATACGCAGTATTTT.

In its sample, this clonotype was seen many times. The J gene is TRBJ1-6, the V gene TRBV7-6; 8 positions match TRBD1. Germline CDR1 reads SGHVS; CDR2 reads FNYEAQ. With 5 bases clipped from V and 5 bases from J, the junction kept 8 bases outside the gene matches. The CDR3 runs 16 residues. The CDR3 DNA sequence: TGTGCCAGCAGCAAGCTGACAGGGGCCGATAATTCACCCCTCCACTTT. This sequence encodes CASSKLTGADNSPLHF.

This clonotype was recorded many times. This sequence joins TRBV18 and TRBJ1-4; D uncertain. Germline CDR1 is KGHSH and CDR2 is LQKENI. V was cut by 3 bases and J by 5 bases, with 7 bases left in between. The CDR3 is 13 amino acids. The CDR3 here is CASSPEENEKLFF. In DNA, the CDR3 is TGTGCCAGCTCACCCGAGGAAAATGAAAAACTGTTTTTT. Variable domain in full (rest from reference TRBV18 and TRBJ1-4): NAGVMQNPRHLVRRRGQEARLRCSPMKGHSHVYWYRQLPEEGLKFMVYLQKENIIDESGMPKERFSAEFPKEGPSILRIQQVVRGDSAAYFCASSPEENEKLFFGSGTQLSVL.

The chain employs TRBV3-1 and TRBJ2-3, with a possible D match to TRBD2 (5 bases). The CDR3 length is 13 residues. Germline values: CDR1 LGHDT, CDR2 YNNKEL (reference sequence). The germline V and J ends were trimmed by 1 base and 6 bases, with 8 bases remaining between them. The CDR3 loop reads CASSQAGGDTQYF. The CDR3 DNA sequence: TGTGCCAGCAGCCAAGCAGGCGGGGATACGCAGTATTTT.

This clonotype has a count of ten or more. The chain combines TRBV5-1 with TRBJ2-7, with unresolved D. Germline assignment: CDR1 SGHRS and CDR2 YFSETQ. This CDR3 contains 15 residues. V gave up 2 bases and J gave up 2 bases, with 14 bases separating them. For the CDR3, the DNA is TGCGCCAGCAGCTTAACTGATTCCCCGACCTACGAGCAGTACTTC. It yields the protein CASSLTDSPTYEQYF.

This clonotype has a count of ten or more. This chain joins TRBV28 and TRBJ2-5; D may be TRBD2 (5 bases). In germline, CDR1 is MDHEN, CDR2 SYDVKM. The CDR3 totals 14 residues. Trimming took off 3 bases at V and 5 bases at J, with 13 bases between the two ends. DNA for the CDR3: TGTGCCAGCAGTTTGAGGGTCGGCTGGGAGACCCAGTACTTC. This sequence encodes CASSLRVGWETQYF. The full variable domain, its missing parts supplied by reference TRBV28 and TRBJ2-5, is DVKVTQSSRYLVKRTGEKVFLECVQDMDHENMFWYRQDPGLGLRLIYFSYDVKMKEKGDIPEGYSVSREKKERFSLILESASTNQTSMYLCASSLRVGWETQYFGPGTRLLVL.

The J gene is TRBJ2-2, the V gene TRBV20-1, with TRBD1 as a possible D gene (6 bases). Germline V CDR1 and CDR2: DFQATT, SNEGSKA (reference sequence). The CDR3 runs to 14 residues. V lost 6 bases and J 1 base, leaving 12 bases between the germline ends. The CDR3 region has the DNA TGCAGTGCCAATGACAGGAAGAACACCGGGGAGCTGTTTTTT. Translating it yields CSANDRKNTGELFF.

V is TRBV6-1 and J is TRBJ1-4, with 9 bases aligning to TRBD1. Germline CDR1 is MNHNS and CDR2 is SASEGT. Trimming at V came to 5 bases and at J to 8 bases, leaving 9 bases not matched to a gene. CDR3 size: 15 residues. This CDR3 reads CASSPTGGFGEKLFF. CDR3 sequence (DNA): TGTGCCAGCAGTCCGACAGGGGGGTTCGGGGAAAAACTGTTTTTT.

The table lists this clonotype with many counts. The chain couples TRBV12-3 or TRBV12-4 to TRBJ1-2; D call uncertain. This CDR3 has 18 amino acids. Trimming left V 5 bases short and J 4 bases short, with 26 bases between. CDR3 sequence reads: CASSTPPSREGISYGYTF. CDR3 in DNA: TGTGCCAGCAGTACTCCCCCCTCGAGGGAGGGTATATCCTATGGCTACACCTTC.

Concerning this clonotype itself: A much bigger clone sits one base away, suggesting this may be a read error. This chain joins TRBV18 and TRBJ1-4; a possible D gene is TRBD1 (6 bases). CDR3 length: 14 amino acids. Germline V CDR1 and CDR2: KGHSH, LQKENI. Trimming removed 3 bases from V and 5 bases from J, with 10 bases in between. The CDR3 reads CASSPDRPNEKLFF. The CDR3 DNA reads TGTGCCAGCTCACCGGACAGACCGAATGAAAAACTGTTTTTT.

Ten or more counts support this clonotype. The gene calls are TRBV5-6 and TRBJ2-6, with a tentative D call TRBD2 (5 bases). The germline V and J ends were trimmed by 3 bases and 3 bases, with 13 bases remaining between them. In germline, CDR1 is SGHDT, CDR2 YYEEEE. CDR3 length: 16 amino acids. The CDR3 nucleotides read TGTGCCAGCAGCTCCCGACTAAACCGTGGGGCCAACGTCCTGACTTTC. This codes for CASSSRLNRGANVLTF.

The CDR3 DNA sequence: TGTGCCAGCAGTTTGTCCGACAGGGCCACCAGATATTTT. Translating gives CASSLSDRATRYF. The rearrangement joins TRBV28 to TRBJ2-3; 7 nucleotides match TRBD1. The J segment lost 15 bases and the V segment lost 3 bases, leaving 12 bases of the junction unmatched. The V gene's germline CDR1 is MDHEN and CDR2 SYDVKM. This CDR3 region has 13 residues.

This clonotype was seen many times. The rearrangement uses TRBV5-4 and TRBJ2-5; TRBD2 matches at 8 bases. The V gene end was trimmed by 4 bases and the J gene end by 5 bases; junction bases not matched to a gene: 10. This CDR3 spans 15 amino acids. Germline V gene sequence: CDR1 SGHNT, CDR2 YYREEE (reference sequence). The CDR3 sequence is CASSPGGSGTETQYF. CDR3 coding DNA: TGTGCCAGCAGCCCGGGGGGTAGCGGGACGGAGACCCAGTACTTC.

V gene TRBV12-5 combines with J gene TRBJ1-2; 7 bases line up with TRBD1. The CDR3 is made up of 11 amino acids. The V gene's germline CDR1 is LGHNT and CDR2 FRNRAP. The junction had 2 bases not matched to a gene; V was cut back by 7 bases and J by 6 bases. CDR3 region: CASATGDGYTF. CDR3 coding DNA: TGTGCTAGTGCTACAGGGGATGGCTACACCTTC.

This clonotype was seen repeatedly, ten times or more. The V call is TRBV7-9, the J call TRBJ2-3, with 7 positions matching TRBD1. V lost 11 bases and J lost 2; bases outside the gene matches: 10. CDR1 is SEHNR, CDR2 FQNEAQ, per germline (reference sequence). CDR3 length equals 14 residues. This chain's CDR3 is CALRGTTSTDTQYF. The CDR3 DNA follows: TGTGCCCTCAGGGGGACCACGTCCACAGATACGCAGTATTTT.

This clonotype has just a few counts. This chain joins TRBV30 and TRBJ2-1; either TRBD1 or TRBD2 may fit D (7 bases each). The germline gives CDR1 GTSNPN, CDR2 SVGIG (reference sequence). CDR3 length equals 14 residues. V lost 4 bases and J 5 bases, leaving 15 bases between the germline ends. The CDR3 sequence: CAWTQGGTNNEQFF. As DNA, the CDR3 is TGTGCCTGGACCCAGGGGGGGACCAACAATGAGCAGTTCTTC.

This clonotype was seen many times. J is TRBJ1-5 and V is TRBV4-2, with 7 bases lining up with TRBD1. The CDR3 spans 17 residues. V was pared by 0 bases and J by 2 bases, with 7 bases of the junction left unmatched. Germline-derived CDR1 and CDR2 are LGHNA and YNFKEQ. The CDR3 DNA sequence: TGTGCCAGCAGCCAAGACCCCACAGGGGCGGGCAATCAGCCCCAGCATTTT. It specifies CASSQDPTGAGNQPQHF.

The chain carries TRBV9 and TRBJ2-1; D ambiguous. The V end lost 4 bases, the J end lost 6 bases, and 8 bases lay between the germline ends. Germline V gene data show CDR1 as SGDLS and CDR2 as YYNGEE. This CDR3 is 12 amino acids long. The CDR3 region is CASSRISNEQFF. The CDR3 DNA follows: TGTGCCAGCAGCCGCATATCCAATGAGCAGTTCTTC.

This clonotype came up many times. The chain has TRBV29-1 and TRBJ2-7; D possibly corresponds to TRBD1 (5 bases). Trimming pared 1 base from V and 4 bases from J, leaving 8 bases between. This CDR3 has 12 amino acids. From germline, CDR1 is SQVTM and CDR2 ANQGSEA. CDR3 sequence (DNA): TGCAGCGTTGAAGGACAGACTTACGAGCAGTACTTC. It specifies CSVEGQTYEQYF.

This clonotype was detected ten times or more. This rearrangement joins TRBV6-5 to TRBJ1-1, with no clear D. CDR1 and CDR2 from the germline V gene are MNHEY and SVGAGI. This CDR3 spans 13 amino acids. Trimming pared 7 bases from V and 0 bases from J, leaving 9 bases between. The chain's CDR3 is CASTRTVNTEAFF. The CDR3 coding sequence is TGTGCCAGCACCCGAACGGTGAACACTGAAGCTTTCTTT.

The DNA of the CDR3 is TGTGCCAGCAGCTATTACAGGGGATTTTTGAACACTGAAGCTTTCTTT. It translates to CASSYYRGFLNTEAFF. V gene TRBV13 combines with J gene TRBJ1-1; 7 nucleotides line up with TRBD1. The V gene end was trimmed by 4 bases and the J gene end by 0 bases; junction bases not matched to a gene: 8. CDR1 PRHDT and CDR2 FYEKMQ come from the germline V gene (reference sequence). This CDR3 has 16 residues.

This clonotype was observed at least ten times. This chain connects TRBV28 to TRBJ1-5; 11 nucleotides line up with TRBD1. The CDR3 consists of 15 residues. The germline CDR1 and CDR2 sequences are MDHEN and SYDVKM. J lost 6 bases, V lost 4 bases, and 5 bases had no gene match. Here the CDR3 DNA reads TGTGCCAGCAGTTCTCGGACAGGGGGCTTTCAGCCCCAGCATTTT. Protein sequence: CASSSRTGGFQPQHF.

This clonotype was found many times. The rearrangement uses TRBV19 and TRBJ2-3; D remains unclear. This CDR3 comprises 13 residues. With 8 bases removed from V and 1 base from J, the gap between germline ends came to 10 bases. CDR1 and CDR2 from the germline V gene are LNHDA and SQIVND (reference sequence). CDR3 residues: CASHTQGTDTQYF. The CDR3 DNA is TGTGCCAGTCATACCCAGGGCACAGATACGCAGTATTTT.

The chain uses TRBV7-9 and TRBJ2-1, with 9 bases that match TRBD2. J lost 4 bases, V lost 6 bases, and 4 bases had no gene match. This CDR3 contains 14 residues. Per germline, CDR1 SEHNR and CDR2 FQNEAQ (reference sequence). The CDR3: CASSAGGKYNEQFF. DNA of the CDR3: TGTGCCAGCAGTGCGGGGGGGAAATACAATGAGCAGTTCTTC.